Here is one T cell receptor (beta chain) with its context. The antigen is undetermined. This specimen belongs to a study of monozygotic twins with inflammatory bowel disease. Study conclusions and caveats: Reduced clonotype sharing with other individuals was observed in IBD patients relative to healthy twins, especially with disease activity.

The germline gives CDR1 MDHEN, CDR2 SYDVKM. The CDR3 runs 12 residues. TCRdb re-called the 5' RACE reads and gives one entry per CDR3 protein, without DNA. This table holds fewer than 350,000 distinct CDR3 sequences. This chain joins TRBV28 and TRBJ2-1. This TCR was sampled from a human donor with ulcerative colitis or Crohn's disease, or a healthy co-twin of an affected twin (not recorded which). The specimen sequenced was blood. The CDR3 here is CASSLRTDEQFF.